One sample yielded the 3 T cell receptor beta chains listed below, sequenced in a study of CD8 T cells in ankylosing spondylitis. MiXCR, applied by TCRdb to the 5' RACE reads, yields one record per CDR3 protein. The sample holds about 250,000 distinct CDR3 sequences, 15% to 20% seen once. The material sequenced was blood, either unsorted or a sorted T cell fraction (not recorded which). The receptors here all came from a male donor with ankylosing spondylitis or in good health (not recorded which).

In this sample, this clonotype turned up a few times. The chain couples TRBV6-5 to TRBJ2-1; D gene unclear. The CDR3 is 13 amino acids. Trimming left V 2 bases short and J 5 bases short, with 7 bases between. Germline V gene data show CDR1 as MNHEY and CDR2 as SVGAGI. The CDR3, as DNA: TGTGCCAGCAGTTACAGGTATCACAATGAGCAGTTCTTC. Its translation is CASSYRYHNEQFF.

V is TRBV27 and J is TRBJ1-2; D might be TRBD1 (5 bases). Trimming left V 4 bases short and J 1 base short, with 13 bases between. There are 15 residues in the CDR3. Germline loops: CDR1 MNHEY, CDR2 SMNVEV (reference sequence). DNA for the CDR3: TGTGCCAGCAGTTGGGGACCGAACGTTAACTATGGCTACACCTTC. Residues: CASSWGPNVNYGYTF.

The V gene is TRBV9, the J gene TRBJ2-5, with a tentative D call TRBD2 (5 bases). The ends were cut back, 4 bases at V and 5 bases at J, with 15 bases in the middle. CDR1 and CDR2 (germline): SGDLS, YYNGEE. This CDR3 is built from 14 residues. CDR3: CASSSRTPGETQYF. The DNA for the CDR3 is TGTGCCAGCAGCAGCCGGACTCCCGGGGAGACCCAGTACTTC.